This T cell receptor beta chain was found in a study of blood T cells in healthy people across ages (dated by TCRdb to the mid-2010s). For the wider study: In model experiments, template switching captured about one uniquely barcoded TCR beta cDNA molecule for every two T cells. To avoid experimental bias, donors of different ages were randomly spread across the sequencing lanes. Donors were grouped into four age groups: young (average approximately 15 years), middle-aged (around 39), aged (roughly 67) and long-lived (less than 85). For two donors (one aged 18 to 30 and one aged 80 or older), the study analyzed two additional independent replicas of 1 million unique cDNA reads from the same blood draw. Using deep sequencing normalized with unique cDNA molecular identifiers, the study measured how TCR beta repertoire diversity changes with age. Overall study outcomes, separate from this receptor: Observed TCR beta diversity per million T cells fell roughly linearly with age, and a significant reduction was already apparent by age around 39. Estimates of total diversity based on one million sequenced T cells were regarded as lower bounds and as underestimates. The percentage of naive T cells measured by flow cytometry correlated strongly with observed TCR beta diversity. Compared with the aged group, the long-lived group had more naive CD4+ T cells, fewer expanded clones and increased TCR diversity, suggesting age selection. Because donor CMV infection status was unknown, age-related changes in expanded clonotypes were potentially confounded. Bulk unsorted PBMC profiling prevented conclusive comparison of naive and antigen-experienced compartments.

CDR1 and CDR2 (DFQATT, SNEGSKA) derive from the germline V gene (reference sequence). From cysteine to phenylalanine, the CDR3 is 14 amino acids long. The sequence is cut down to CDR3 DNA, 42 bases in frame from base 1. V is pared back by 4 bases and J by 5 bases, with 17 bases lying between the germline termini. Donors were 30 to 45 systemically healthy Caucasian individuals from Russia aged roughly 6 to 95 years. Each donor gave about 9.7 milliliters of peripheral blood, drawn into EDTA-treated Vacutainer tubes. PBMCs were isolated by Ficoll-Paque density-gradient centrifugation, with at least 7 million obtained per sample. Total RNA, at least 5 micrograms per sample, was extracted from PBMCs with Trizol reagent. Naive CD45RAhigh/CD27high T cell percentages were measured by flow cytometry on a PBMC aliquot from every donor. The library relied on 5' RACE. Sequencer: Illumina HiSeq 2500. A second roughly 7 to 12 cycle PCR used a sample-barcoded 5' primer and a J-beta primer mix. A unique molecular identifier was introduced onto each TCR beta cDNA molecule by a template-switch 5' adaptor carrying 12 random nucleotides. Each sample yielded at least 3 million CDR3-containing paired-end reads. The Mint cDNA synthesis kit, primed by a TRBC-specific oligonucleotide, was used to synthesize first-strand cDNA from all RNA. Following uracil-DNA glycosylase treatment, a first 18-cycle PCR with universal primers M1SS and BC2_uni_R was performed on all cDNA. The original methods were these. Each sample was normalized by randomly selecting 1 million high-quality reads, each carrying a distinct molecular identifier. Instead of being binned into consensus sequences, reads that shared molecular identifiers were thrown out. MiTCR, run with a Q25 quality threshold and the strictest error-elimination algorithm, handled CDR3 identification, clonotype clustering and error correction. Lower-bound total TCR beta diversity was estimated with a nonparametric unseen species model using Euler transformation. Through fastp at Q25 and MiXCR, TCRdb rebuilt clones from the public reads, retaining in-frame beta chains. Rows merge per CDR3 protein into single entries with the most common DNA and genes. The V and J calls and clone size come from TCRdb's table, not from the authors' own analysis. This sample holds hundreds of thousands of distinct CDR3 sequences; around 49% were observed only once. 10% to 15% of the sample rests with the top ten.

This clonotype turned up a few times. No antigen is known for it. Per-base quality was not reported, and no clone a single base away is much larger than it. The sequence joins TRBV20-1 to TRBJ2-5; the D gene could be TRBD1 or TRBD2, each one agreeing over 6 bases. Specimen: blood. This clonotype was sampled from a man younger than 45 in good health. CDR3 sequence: CSATGKRGDETQYF. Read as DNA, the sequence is TGCAGTGCTACCGGGAAAAGGGGGGATGAGACCCAGTACTTC.